This paragraph covers one T cell receptor (beta chain) sequence. Its cognate antigen is unknown. Other nucleotide sequences in the sample specify the same CDR3. V was pared by 4 bases and J by 0 bases, with 10 bases between. The CDR3 runs to 14 residues. Germline V gene data show CDR1 as LNHDA and CDR2 as SQIVND (reference sequence). This entry is derived from a study of persistence of HIV-infected CD4 T cells. Sequencing used immunoSEQ version 4 in survey mode. TCRdb's table, derived via immunoSEQ multiplex PCR, lists solely in-frame clones and lacks some. This sample yields under 40,000 clones, of which around 82% are seen a single time; approximately 20% belongs to the top ten. Cells were stimulated with overlapping HIV-1 Gag 15-mer peptides. Sorted nonresponding memory CD4+ T cells were CD40L-negative, CD69-negative, CD45RO-high. Donors were HIV-1-infected adults who began suppressive ART during chronic infection. Donors had undetectable plasma HIV-1 RNA, under 50 copies/mL, for 4+ years.

The sequence derives from an adult woman with HIV who was CMV-seropositive. The material sequenced was CD4+ T cells sorted from PBMCs after approximately 20-hour stimulation, taken from a patient who received antiretroviral therapy. The gene calls are TRBV19 and TRBJ2-7, with D hard to call. CDR3 sequence: CASSRGGSSYEQYF. The CDR3 bases are TGTGCCAGTAGTAGGGGTGGATCCTCCTACGAGCAGTACTTC.